Listed here is a single T cell receptor beta chain. The authors' processing: Amplification from reference gene primers served as the basis for estimated nucleated cell counts. The assay was immunoSEQ multiplex PCR, and TCRdb's table has in-frame clones only and misses some. V and J calls and clone size are those listed in that table; D and trimming were worked out from the DNA. The sample lists about 210,000 clones, roughly 88% occurring once. This sample was taken from a study of blood T cell repertoires in COVID-19. Overall study context: In each case, the material was cDNA or gDNA derived from T cells, B-cell-depleted T cells, or PBMCs.

Trimming cost V 5 bases and J 0 bases; bases outside gene matches: 5. The CDR3 length is 16 residues. Germline V lookup: CDR1 MNHEY, CDR2 SMNVEV (reference sequence). Sequencing was performed on peripheral blood. This TCR came from a middle-aged man who had recovered from COVID-19. The chain joins TRBV27 to TRBJ2-2; 8 nucleotides line up with TRBD1. DNA for the CDR3: TGTGCCAGCAGTCCTGGACAGGGAACGAACACCGGGGAGCTGTTTTTT. This encodes CASSPGQGTNTGELFF.